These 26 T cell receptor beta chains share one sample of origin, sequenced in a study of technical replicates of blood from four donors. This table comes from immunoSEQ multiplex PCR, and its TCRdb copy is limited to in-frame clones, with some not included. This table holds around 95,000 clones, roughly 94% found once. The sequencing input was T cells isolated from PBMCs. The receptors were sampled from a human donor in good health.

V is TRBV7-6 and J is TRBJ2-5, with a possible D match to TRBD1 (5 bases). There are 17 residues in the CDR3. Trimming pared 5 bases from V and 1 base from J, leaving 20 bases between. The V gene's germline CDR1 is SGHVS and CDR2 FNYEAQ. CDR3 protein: CASSPTMGRLGQETQYF. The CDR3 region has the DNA TGTGCCAGCAGCCCGACGATGGGGCGTTTGGGCCAAGAGACCCAGTACTTC.

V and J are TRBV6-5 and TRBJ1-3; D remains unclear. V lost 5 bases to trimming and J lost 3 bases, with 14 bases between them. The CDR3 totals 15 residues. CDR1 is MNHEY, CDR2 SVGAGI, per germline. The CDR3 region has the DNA TGTGCCAGCAGTGGACTTTTAAGAGGTGGAAACACCATATATTTT. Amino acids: CASSGLLRGGNTIYF.

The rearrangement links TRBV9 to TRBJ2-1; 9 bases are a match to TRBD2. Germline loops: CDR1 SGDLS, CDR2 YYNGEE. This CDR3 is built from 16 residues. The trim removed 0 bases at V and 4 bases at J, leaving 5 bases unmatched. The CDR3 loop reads CASSVGVAGVYNEQFF. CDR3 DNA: TGTGCCAGCAGCGTAGGGGTAGCGGGGGTGTACAATGAGCAGTTCTTC.

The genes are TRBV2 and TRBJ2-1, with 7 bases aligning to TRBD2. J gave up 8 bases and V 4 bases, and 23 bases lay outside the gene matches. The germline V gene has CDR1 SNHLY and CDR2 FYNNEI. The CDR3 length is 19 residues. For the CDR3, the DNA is TGTGCCAGCAGTGGGGATCTGAGAACTATGGCGGGAGTTAACTATGAGCAGTTCTTC. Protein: CASSGDLRTMAGVNYEQFF.

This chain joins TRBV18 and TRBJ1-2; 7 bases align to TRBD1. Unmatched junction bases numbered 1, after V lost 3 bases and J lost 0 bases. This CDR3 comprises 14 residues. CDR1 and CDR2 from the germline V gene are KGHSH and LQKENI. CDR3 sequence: CASSPDRANYGYTF. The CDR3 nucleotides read TGTGCCAGCTCACCCGACAGGGCTAACTATGGCTACACCTTC. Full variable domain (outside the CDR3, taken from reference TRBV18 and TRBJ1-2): NAGVMQNPRHLVRRRGQEARLRCSPMKGHSHVYWYRQLPEEGLKFMVYLQKENIIDESGMPKERFSAEFPKEGPSILRIQQVVRGDSAAYFCASSPDRANYGYTFGSGTRLTVV.

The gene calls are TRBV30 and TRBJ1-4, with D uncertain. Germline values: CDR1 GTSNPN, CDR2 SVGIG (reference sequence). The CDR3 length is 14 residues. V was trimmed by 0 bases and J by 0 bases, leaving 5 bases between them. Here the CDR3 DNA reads TGTGCCTGGAGTGTAGCGTCAACTAATGAAAAACTGTTTTTT. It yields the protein CAWSVASTNEKLFF. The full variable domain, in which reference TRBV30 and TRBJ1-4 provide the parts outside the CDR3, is SQTIHQWPATLVQPVGSPLSLECTVEGTSNPNLYWYRQAAGRGLQLLFYSVGIGQISSEVPQNLSASRPQDRQFILSSKKLLLSDSGFYLCAWSVASTNEKLFFGSGTQLSVL.

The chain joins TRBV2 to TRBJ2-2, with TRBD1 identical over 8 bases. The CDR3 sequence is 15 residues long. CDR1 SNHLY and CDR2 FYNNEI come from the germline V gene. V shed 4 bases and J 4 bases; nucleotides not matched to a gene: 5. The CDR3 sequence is CASSATGGATGELFF. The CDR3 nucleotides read TGTGCCAGCAGTGCTACAGGGGGTGCCACCGGGGAGCTGTTTTTT. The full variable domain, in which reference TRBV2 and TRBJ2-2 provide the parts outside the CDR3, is EPEVTQTPSHQVTQMGQEVILRCVPISNHLYFYWYRQILGQKVEFLVSFYNNEISEKSEIFDDQFSVERPDGSNFTLKIRSTKLEDSAMYFCASSATGGATGELFFGEGSRLTVL.

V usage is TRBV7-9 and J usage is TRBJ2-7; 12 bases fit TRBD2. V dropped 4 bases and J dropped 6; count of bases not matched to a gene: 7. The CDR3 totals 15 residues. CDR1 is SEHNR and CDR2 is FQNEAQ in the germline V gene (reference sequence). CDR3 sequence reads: CASSSFGLAGREQYF. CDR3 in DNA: TGTGCCAGCAGCTCTTTTGGACTAGCGGGACGCGAGCAGTACTTC.

CDR3 sequence: CASSSTAGETQYF. CDR3 bases: TGTGCCAGCAGCTCCACCGCGGGGGAGACCCAGTACTTC. The chain joins TRBV6-5 to TRBJ2-5, with TRBD2 as a possible D gene (6 bases). V gave up 6 bases and J gave up 5 bases, with 13 bases separating them. The germline gives CDR1 MNHEY, CDR2 SVGAGI. The CDR3 is made up of 13 amino acids.

The CDR3 is CASSLVGLVNEQFF. The CDR3 DNA is TGTGCCAGCAGCTTAGTGGGACTAGTCAATGAGCAGTTCTTC. J is TRBJ2-1 and V is TRBV11-2, with TRBD2 identical over 8 bases. The CDR3 is made up of 14 amino acids. Germline loops: CDR1 SGHAT, CDR2 FQNNGV. The junction had 2 bases not matched to a gene; V was cut back by 1 base and J by 6 bases. The full variable domain, completed using reference TRBV11-2 and TRBJ2-1, is EAGVAQSPRYKIIEKRQSVAFWCNPISGHATLYWYQQILGQGPKLLIQFQNNGVVDDSQLPKDRFSAERLKGVDSTLKIQPAKLEDSAVYLCASSLVGLVNEQFFGPGTRLTVL.

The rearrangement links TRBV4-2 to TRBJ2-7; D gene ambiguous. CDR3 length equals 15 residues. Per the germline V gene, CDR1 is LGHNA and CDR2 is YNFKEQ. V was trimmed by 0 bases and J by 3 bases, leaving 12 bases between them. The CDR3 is CASSQDPSNGYEQYF. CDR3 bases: TGTGCCAGCAGCCAAGATCCAAGTAACGGCTACGAGCAGTACTTC.

The CDR3 DNA follows: TGTGCCAGCAGCGGAGGGGGGGCCTCCTACAATGAGCAGTTCTTC. This gives the protein CASSGGGASYNEQFF. J is TRBJ2-1 and V is TRBV9; tentatively, D is TRBD2 (7 bases). The germline gives CDR1 SGDLS, CDR2 YYNGEE. Trimming stripped 3 bases from V and 0 bases from J, with 10 bases between. There are 15 residues in the CDR3.

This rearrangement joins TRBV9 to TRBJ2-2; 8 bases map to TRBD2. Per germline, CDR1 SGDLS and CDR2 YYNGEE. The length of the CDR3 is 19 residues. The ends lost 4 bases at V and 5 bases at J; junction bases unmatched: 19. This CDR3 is CASSFTRGSGAAPTGELFF. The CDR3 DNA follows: TGTGCCAGCAGCTTCACGAGGGGTAGCGGGGCCGCACCAACCGGGGAGCTGTTTTTT. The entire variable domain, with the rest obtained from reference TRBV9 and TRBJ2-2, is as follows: DSGVTQTPKHLITATGQRVTLRCSPRSGDLSVYWYQQSLDQGLQFLIQYYNGEERAKGNILERFSAQQFPDLHSELNLSSLELGDSALYFCASSFTRGSGAAPTGELFFGEGSRLTVL.

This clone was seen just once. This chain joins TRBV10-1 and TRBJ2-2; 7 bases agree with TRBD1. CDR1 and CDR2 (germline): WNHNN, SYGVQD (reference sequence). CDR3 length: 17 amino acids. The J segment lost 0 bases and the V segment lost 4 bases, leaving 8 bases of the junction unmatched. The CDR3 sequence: CASSGRAGTANTGELFF. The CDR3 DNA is TGCGCCAGCAGTGGCCGAGCCGGGACAGCGAACACCGGGGAGCTGTTTTTT.

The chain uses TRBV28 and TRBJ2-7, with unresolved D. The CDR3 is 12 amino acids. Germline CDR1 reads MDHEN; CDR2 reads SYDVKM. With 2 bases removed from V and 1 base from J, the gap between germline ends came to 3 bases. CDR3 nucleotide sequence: TGTGCCAGCAGTTTACAGTCCTACGAGCAGTACTTC. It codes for CASSLQSYEQYF.

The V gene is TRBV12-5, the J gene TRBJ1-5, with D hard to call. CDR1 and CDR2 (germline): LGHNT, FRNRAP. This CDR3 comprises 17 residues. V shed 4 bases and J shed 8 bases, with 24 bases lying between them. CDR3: CASGSVVHGEPQEPQHF. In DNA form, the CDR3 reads TGTGCTAGTGGTTCGGTGGTGCACGGGGAACCCCAGGAGCCCCAGCATTTT.

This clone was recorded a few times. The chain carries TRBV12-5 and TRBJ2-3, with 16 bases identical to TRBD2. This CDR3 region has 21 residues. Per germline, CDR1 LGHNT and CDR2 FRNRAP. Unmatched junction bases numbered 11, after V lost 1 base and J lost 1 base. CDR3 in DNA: TGTGCTAGTGGTTTGGCCCTTATACCGGGACTAGCGGGGGGGCGCACAGATACGCAGTATTTT. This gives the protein CASGLALIPGLAGGRTDTQYF.

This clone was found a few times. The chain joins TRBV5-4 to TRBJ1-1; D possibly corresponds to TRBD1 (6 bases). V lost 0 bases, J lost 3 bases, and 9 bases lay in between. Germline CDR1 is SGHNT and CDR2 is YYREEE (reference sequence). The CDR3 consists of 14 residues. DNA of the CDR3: TGTGCCAGCAGCTTGGGGGGGCGGGACACTGAAGCTTTCTTT. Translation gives CASSLGGRDTEAFF.

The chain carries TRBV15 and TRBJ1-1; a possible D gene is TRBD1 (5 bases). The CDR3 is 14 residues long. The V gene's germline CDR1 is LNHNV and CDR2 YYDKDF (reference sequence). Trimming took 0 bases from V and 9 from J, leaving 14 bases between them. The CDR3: CATSRELGGRQAFF. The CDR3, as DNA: TGTGCCACCAGCAGAGAACTGGGGGGACGTCAAGCTTTCTTT.

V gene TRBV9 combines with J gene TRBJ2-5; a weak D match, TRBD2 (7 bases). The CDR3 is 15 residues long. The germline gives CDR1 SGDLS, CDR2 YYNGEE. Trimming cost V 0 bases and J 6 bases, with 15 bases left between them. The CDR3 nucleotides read TGTGCCAGCAGCGTAGGCGGGGGCCCCGGGAAGACCCAGTACTTC. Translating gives CASSVGGGPGKTQYF. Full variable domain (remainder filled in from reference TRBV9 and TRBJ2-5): DSGVTQTPKHLITATGQRVTLRCSPRSGDLSVYWYQQSLDQGLQFLIQYYNGEERAKGNILERFSAQQFPDLHSELNLSSLELGDSALYFCASSVGGGPGKTQYFGPGTRLLVL.

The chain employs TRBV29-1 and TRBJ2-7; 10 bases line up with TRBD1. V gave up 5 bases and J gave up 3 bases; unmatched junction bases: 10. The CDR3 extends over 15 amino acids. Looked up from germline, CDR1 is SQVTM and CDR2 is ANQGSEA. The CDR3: CSVRDRGLVDYEQYF. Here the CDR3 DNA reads TGCAGCGTTCGGGACAGGGGTCTAGTAGACTACGAGCAGTACTTC.

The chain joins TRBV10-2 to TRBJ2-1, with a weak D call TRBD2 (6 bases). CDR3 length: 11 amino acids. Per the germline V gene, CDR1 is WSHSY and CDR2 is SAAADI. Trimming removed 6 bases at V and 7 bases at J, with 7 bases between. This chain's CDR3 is CASRRGNEQFF. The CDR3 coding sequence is TGCGCCAGCAGGCGGGGTAATGAGCAGTTCTTC.

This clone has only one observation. The CDR3 DNA reads TGTGCCACCAGCACGAGACAGGTTCTGGAGACCCAGTACTTC. Its protein product is CATSTRQVLETQYF. The chain joins TRBV15 to TRBJ2-5, with D possibly matching TRBD1 (6 bases). This CDR3 is 14 amino acids long. Germline values: CDR1 LNHNV, CDR2 YYDKDF (reference sequence). Trimming shortened V by 4 bases and J by 5 bases, and 14 bases separated the two germline ends.

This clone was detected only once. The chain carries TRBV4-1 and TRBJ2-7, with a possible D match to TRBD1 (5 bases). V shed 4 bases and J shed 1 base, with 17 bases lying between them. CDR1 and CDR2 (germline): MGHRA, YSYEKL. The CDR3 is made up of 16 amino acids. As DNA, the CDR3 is TGCGCCAGCAGCCCAGAAGGGGCAGTGGTTTCCTACGAGCAGTACTTC. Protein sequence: CASSPEGAVVSYEQYF.

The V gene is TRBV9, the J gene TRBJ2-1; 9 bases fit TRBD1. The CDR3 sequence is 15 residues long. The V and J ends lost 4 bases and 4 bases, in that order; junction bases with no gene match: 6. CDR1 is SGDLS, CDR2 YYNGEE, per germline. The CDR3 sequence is CASSSRQGGYNEQFF. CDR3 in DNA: TGTGCCAGCAGCTCCAGACAGGGGGGATACAATGAGCAGTTCTTC.

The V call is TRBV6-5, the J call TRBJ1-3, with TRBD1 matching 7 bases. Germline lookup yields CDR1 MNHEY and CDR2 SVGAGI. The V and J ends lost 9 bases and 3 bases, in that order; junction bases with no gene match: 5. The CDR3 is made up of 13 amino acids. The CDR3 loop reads CASRQGNGNTIYF. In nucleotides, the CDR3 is TGTGCCAGTCGACAGGGCAATGGAAACACCATATATTTT.